These T cell receptor beta chains were read from a single sample in a study of blood T cell repertoires in COVID-19. Sequenced by immunoSEQ multiplex PCR; TCRdb stores in-frame clones only, minus some. The sample has about 140,000 clones, roughly 88% seen once. Material for sequencing was peripheral blood. These TCRs come from a man aged 60 to 69 with active or convalescent COVID-19. The CDR3 runs from the conserved cysteine through the conserved F or W. Some rows mark clone size as missing; the rest say once, few, many or name a class of expanded clone.

v_call	clone_size	j_call	cdr3_aa
TRBV2	NA	TRBJ2-3	CASRRAYPGQGLTDTQYF
TRBV14	few	TRBJ2-7	CASSQVRGTTEQYF
TRBV19	NA	TRBJ2-3	CASSMEPLSTDTQYF
TRBV28	NA	TRBJ2-2	CASSSDRAGELFF
TRBV7-2	NA	TRBJ2-7	CASSLGSGSPYEQYF
TRBV19	NA	TRBJ1-1	CASSPGQISTEAFF
TRBV7-9	NA	TRBJ2-7	CASSSSTVPGSYEQYF
TRBV4-2	NA	TRBJ2-7	CASSQDRGTPYEQYF
TRBV15	NA	TRBJ1-1	CATSRGTQQGVAEAFF
TRBV5-1	NA	TRBJ2-1	CASSLGSPDEQFF
TRBV18	NA	TRBJ2-1	CASSPPTYNEQFF
TRBV19	NA	TRBJ2-7	CASSLGYGTSGSYEQYF
TRBV6-2/TRBV6-3	NA	TRBJ1-5	CASGRDRGMGQPQHF
TRBV27	once	TRBJ1-4	CASSFRWNEKLFF